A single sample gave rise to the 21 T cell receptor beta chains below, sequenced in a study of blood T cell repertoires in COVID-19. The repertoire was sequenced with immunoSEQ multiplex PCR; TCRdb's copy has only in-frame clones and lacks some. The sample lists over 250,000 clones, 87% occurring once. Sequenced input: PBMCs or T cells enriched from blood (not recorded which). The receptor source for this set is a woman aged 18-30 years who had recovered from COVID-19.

This CDR3 is CASSTGGTTETQYF. For the CDR3, the DNA is TGTGCCAGCAGTACGGGGGGGACTACAGAGACCCAGTACTTC. The rearrangement uses TRBV6-5 and TRBJ2-5; TRBD2 aligns across 8 bases. Germline CDR1 and CDR2: MNHEY and SVGAGI. Unmatched junction bases numbered 6, after V lost 5 bases and J lost 4 bases. CDR3 length: 14 amino acids.

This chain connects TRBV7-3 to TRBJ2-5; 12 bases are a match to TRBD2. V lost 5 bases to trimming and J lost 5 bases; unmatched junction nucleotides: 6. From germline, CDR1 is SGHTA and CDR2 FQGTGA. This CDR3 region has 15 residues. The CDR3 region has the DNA TGTGCCAGCAGCCCGACTAGCGGGGGTTGGGAGACCCAGTACTTC. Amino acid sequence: CASSPTSGGWETQYF.

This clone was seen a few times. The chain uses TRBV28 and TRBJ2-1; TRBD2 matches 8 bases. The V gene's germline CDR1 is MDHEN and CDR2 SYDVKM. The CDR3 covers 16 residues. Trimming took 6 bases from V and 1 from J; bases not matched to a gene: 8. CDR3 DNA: TGTGCCAGCAGGCCCAGCGGGAGTGTTTCCTACAATGAGCAGTTCTTC. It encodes CASRPSGSVSYNEQFF.

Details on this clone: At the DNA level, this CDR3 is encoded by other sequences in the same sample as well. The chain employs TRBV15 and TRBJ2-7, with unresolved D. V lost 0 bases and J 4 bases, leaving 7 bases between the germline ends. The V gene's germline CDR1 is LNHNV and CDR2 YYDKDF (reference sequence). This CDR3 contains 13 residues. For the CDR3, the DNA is TGTGCCACCAGCAGAGATCGAGGATACGAGCAGTACTTC. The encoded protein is CATSRDRGYEQYF.

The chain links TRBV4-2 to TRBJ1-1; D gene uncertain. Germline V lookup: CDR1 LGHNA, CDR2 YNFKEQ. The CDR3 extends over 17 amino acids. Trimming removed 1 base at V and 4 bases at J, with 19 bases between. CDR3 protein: CASSQAVSLYGGTEAFF. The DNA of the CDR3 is TGTGCCAGCAGCCAAGCCGTCTCCCTTTACGGTGGCACTGAAGCTTTCTTT.

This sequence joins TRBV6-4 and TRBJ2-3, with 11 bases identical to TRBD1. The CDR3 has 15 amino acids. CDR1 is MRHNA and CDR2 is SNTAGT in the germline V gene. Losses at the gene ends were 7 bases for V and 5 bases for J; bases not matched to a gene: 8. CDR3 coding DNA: TGTGCCAGCATTGAGGGGACAGGGGGGGGAGATACGCAGTATTTT. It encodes CASIEGTGGGDTQYF.

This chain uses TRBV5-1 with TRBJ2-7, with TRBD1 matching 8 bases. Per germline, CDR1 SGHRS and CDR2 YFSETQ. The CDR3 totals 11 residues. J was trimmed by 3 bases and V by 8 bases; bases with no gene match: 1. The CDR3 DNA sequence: TGCGCCAGTGGACAGGGCTACGAGCAGTACTTC. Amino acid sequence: CASGQGYEQYF.

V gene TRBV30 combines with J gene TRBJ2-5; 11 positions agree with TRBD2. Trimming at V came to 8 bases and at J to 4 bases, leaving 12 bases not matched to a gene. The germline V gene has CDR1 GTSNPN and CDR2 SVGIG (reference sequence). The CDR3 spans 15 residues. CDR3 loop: CAGLPNSGGGETQYF. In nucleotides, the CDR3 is TGTGCCGGACTCCCTAATAGCGGGGGGGGAGAGACCCAGTACTTC.

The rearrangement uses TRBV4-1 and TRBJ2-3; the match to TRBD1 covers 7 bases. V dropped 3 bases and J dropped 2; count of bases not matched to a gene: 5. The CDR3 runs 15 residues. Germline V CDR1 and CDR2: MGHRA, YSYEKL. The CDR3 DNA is TGCGCCAGCAGCCAGACCGGGACAGACACAGATACGCAGTATTTT. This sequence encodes CASSQTGTDTDTQYF.

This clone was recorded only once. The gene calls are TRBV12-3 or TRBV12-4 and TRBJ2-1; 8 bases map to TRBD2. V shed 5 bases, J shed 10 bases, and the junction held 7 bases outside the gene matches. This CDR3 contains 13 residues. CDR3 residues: CASSPGGAGEQFF. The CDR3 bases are TGTGCCAGCAGTCCCGGGGGGGCGGGAGAGCAGTTCTTC.

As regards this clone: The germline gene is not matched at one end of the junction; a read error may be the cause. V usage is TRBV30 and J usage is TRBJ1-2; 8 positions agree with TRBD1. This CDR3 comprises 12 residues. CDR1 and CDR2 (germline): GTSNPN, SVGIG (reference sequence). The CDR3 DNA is TGTGCCTGGAGTACCAGACAGGGGCCCCCCATCTTC. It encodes CAWSTRQGPPIF.

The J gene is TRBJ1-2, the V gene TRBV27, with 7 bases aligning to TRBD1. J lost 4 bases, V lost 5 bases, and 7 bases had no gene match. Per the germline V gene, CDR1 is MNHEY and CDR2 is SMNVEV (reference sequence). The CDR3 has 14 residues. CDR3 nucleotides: TGTGCCAGCAGTCCCGACAGGGCGAGCTATGGCTACACCTTC. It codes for CASSPDRASYGYTF.

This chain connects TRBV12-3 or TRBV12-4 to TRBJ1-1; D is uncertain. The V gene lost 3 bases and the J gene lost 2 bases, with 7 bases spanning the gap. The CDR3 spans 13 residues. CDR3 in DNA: TGTGCCAGCAGTTTTTACAGAAACACTGAAGCTTTCTTT. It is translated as CASSFYRNTEAFF.

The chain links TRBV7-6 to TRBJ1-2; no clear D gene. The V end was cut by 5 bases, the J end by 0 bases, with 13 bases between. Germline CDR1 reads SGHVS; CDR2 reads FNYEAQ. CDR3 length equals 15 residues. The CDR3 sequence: CASSPSGGANYGYTF. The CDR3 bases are TGTGCCAGCAGCCCTTCGGGCGGGGCTAACTATGGCTACACCTTC. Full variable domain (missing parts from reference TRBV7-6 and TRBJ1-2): GAGVSQSPRYKVTKRGQDVALRCDPISGHVSLYWYRQALGQGPEFLTYFNYEAQQDKSGLPNDRFSAERPEGSISTLTIQRTEQRDSAMYRCASSPSGGANYGYTFGSGTRLTVV.

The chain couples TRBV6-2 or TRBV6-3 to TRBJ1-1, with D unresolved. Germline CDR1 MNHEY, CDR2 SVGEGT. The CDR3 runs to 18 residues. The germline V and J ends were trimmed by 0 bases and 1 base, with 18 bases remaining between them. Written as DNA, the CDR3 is TGTGCCAGCAGTTACTCGGGAGGGTGGGGTATCGGGAACACTGAAGCTTTCTTT. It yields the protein CASSYSGGWGIGNTEAFF.

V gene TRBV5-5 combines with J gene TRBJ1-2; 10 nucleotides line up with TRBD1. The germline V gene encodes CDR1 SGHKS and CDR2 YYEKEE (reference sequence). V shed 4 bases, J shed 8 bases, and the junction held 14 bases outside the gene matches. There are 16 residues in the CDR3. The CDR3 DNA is TGTGCCAGCAGCGACTCCGGGACAGGGGTTAGTCGAGGCTACACCTTC. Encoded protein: CASSDSGTGVSRGYTF.

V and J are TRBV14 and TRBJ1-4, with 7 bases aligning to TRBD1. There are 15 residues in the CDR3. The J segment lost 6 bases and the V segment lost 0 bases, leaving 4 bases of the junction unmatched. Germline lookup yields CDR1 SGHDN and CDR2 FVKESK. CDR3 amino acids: CASSQEPRGDEKLFF. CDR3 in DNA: TGTGCCAGCAGCCAAGAACCCAGGGGGGATGAAAAACTGTTTTTT.

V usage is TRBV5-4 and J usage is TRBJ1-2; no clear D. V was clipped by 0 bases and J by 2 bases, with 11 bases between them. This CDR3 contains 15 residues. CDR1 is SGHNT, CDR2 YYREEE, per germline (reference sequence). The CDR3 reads CASSLVHSGNYGYTF. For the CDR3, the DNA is TGTGCCAGCAGCTTGGTACATTCTGGCAACTATGGCTACACCTTC.

CDR3 bases: TGCGCCAGCAGCCAAGAGGGCAGGATGAACACTGAAGCTTTCTTT. Encoded protein: CASSQEGRMNTEAFF. The genes are TRBV4-1 and TRBJ1-1; D ambiguous. The germline CDR1 and CDR2 sequences are MGHRA and YSYEKL. Trimming stripped 0 bases from V and 0 bases from J, with 8 bases between. This CDR3 is 15 amino acids long.

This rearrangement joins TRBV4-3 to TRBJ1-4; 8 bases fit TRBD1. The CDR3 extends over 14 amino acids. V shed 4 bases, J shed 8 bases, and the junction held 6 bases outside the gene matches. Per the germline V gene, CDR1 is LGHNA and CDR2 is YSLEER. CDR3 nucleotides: TGCGCCAGCAGCCGGCAGGGGGCAAACGAAAAACTGTTTTTT. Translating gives CASSRQGANEKLFF.

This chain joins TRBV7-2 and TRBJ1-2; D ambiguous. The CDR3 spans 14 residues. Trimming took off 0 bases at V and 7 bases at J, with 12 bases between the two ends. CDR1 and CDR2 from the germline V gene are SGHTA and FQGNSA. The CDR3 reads CASSLARGGGGYTF. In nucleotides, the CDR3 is TGTGCCAGCAGCTTAGCGCGAGGCGGCGGTGGCTACACCTTC.